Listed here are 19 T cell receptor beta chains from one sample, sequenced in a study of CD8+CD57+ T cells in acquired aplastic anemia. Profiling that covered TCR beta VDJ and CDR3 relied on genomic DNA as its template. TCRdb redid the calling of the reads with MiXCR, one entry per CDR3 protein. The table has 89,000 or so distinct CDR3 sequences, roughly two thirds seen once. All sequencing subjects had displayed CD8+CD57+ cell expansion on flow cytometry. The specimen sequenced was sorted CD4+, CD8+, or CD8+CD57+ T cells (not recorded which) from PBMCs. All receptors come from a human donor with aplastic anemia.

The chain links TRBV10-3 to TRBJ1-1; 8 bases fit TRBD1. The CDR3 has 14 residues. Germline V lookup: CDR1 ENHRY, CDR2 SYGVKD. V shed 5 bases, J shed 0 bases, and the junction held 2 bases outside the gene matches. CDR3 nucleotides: TGTGCCATCAGTCGGGACAGGCTGAACACTGAAGCTTTCTTT. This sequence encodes CAISRDRLNTEAFF.

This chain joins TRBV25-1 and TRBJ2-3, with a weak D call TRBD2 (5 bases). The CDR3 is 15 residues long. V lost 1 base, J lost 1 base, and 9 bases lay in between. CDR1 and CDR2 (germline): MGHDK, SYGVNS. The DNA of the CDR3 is TGTGCCAGCAGTGAATCAGGACTTCGCACAGATACGCAGTATTTT. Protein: CASSESGLRTDTQYF.

In DNA form, the CDR3 reads TGTGCCAGCAGACTTGGGACCCAGAGCTACGAGCAGTACTTC. This encodes CASRLGTQSYEQYF. V and J are TRBV2 and TRBJ2-7; D may match TRBD1 or TRBD2 (5 bases each). Between the trimmed V and J ends, which lost 6 bases and 3 bases, there was a span of 15 bases. Germline CDR1 and CDR2: SNHLY and FYNNEI. This CDR3 is built from 14 residues.

The CDR3 sequence is CASSLRGSNRETQYF. CDR3 nucleotide sequence: TGTGCCAGCAGCTTAAGAGGATCGAACCGAGAGACCCAGTACTTC. V is TRBV7-9 and J is TRBJ2-5; D uncertain. V lost 2 bases to trimming and J lost 4 bases, with 14 bases between them. The CDR3 covers 15 residues. Germline CDR1 is SEHNR and CDR2 is FQNEAQ (reference sequence).

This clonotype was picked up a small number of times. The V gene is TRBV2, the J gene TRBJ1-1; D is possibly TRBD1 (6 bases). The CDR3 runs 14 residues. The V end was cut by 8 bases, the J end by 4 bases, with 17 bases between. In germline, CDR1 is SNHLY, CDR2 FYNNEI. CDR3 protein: CASGSRGTGTEAFF. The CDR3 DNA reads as TGTGCCAGCGGTTCCAGGGGTACGGGCACTGAAGCTTTCTTT.

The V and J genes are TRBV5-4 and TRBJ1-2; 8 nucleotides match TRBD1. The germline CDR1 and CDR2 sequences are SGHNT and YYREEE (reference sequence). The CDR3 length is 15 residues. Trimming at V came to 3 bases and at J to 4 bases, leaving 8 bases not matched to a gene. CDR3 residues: CASSSWKQGGYGYTF. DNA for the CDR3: TGTGCCAGCAGCTCCTGGAAACAGGGGGGCTATGGCTACACCTTC.

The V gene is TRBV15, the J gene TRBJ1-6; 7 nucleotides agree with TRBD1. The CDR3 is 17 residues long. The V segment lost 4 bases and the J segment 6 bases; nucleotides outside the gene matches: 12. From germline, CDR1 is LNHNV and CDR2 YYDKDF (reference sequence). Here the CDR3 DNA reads TGTGCCACCAGCAAAGAAGGGGTAGGGGGCAGTAATTCACCCCTCCACTTT. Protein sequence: CATSKEGVGGSNSPLHF.

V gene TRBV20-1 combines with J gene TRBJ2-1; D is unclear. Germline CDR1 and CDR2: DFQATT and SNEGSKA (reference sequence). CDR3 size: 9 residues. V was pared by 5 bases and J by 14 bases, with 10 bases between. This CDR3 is CSAALFKFF. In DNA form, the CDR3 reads TGCAGTGCTGCCCTCTTTAAGTTCTTC.

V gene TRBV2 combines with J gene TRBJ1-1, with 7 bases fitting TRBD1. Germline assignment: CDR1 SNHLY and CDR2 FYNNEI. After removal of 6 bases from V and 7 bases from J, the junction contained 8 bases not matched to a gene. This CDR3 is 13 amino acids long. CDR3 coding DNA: TGTGCCAGCAGGCGGGAGGGGGCCGGTGAAGCTTTCTTT. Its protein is CASRREGAGEAFF. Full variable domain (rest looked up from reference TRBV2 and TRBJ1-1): EPEVTQTPSHQVTQMGQEVILRCVPISNHLYFYWYRQILGQKVEFLVSFYNNEISEKSEIFDDQFSVERPDGSNFTLKIRSTKLEDSAMYFCASRREGAGEAFFGQGTRLTVV.

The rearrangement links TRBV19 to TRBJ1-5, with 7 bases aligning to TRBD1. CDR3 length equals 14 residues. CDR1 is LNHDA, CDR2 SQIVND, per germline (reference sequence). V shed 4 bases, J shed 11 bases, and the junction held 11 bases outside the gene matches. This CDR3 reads CASSTRDRIMAQHF. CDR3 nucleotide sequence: TGTGCCAGTAGTACTAGGGACAGAATTATGGCCCAGCATTTT.

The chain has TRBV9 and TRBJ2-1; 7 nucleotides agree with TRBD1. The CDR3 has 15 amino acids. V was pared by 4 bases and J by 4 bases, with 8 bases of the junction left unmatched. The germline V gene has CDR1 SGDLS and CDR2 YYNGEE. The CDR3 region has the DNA TGTGCCAGCAGCTCAGGGACAGCAAGTTACAATGAGCAGTTCTTC. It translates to CASSSGTASYNEQFF.

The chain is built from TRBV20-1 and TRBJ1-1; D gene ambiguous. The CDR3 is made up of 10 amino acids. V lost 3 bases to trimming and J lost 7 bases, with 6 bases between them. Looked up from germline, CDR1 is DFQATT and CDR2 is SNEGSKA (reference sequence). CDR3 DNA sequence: TGCAGTGCTAGTAGGGTTGAAGCTTTCTTT. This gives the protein CSASRVEAFF.

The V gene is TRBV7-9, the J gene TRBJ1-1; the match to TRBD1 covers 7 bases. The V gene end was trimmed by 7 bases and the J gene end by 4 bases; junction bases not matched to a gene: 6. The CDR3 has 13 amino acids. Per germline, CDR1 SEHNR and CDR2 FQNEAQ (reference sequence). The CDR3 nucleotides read TGTGCCAGCAAAGACAGGGATGGCACTGAAGCTTTCTTT. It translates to CASKDRDGTEAFF.

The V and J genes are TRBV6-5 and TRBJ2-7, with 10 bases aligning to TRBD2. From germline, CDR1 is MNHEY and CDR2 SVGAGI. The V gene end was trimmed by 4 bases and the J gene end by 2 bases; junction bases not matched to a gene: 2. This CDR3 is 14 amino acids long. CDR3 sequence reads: CASSCLAGAYEQYF. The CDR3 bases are TGTGCCAGCAGTTGCCTAGCGGGGGCCTACGAGCAGTACTTC.

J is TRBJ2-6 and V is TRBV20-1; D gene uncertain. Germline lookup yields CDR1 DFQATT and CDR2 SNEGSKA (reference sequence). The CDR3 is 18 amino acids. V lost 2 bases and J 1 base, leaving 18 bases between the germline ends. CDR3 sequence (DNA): TGCAGTGCTAGATCTAAATCTTTGGGGTTATCTGGGGCCAACGTCCTGACTTTC. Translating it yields CSARSKSLGLSGANVLTF.

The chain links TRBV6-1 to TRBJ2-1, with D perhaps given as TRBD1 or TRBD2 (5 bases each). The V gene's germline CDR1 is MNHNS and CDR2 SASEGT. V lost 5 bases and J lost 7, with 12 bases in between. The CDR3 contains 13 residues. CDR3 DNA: TGTGCCAGCAGTCCTGGGACCGCGAATGAGCAGTTCTTC. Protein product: CASSPGTANEQFF.

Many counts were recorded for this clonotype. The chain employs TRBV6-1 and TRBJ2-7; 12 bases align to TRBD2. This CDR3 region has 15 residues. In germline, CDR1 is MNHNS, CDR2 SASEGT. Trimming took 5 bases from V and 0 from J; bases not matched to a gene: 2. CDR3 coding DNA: TGTGCCAGCAGTATGGGACTAGCGGGCTCCTACGAGCAGTACTTC. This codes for CASSMGLAGSYEQYF.

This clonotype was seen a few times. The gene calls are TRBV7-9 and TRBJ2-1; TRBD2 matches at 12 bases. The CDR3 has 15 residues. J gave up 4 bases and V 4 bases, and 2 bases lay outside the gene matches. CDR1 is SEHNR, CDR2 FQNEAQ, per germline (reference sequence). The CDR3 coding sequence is TGTGCCAGCAGCTCCGGACTAGCGGGATACAATGAGCAGTTCTTC. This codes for CASSSGLAGYNEQFF.

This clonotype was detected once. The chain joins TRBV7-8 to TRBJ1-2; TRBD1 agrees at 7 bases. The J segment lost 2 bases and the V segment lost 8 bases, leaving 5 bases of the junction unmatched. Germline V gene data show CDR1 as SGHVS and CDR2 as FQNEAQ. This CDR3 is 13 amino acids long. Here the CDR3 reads CASSRQGNYGYTF. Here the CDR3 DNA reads TGTGCCAGCTCGAGACAGGGCAACTATGGCTACACCTTC.